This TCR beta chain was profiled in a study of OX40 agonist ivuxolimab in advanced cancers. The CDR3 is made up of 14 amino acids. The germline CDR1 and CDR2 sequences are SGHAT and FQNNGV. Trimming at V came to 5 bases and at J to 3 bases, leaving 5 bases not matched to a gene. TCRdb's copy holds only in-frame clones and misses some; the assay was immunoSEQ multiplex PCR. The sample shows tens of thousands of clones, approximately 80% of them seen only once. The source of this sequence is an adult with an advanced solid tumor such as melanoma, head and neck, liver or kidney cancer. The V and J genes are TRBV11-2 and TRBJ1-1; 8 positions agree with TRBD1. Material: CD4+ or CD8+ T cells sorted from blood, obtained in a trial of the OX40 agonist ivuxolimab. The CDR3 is CASSLTGGDTEAFF. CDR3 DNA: TGTGCCAGCAGCCTCACAGGGGGGGACACTGAAGCTTTCTTT.